A single sample gave rise to the 25 T cell receptor beta chains below, sequenced in a study of beta chain features in type 1 diabetes. The isolated RNA, all of it, was reverse transcribed, so expressed TCRB transcripts were what got sequenced. Profiled with immunoSEQ multiplex PCR; TCRdb holds only in-frame clones, not every one. The sample includes over 150,000 clones, roughly an eighth seen only once; the top ten take 0.5% to 0.75%. Sequences were obtained from central memory CD4+ T cells from blood. These receptors were collected from a woman under 30 in good health.

This chain joins TRBV5-4 and TRBJ2-6; tentatively, D is TRBD2 (6 bases). The CDR3 is 13 residues long. CDR1 and CDR2 from the germline V gene are SGHNT and YYREEE (reference sequence). Between the trimmed V and J ends, which lost 2 bases and 11 bases, there was a span of 11 bases. CDR3 DNA: TGTGCCAGCAGCTTCAGCACGGGAGACGTCCTGACTTTC. It yields the protein CASSFSTGDVLTF.

The V call is TRBV11-1, the J call TRBJ1-2; D is perhaps TRBD1 (6 bases). This CDR3 is 14 amino acids long. V lost 2 bases to trimming and J lost 8 bases, with 15 bases between them. Germline lookup yields CDR1 SGHAT and CDR2 FQDESV (reference sequence). CDR3 nucleotide sequence: TGTGCCAGCAGCTTAACGTCCAACAGGGAAGGCTACACCTTC. Translating it yields CASSLTSNREGYTF.

V gene TRBV18 combines with J gene TRBJ2-3; 8 bases are shared with TRBD2. This CDR3 has 16 residues. V was pared by 6 bases and J by 0 bases, with 8 bases of the junction left unmatched. Per the germline V gene, CDR1 is KGHSH and CDR2 is LQKENI. The CDR3 reads CASSSTSDSSTDTQYF. Written as DNA, the CDR3 is TGTGCCAGCTCGTCGACTAGCGACTCGAGCACAGATACGCAGTATTTT. Full variable domain (missing parts from reference TRBV18 and TRBJ2-3): NAGVMQNPRHLVRRRGQEARLRCSPMKGHSHVYWYRQLPEEGLKFMVYLQKENIIDESGMPKERFSAEFPKEGPSILRIQQVVRGDSAAYFCASSSTSDSSTDTQYFGPGTRLTVL.

This clone turned up a few times. The junction departs from germline at one end; a sequencing error may be responsible. V usage is TRBV30 and J usage is TRBJ2-2, with TRBD1 matching 7 bases. The CDR3 runs 13 residues. Germline CDR1 is GTSNPN and CDR2 is SVGIG (reference sequence). In nucleotides, the CDR3 is TGCTATGGACAGGCCATAAACACCGGGGAGCTGTTTTTT. It codes for CYGQAINTGELFF.

The chain carries TRBV11-2 and TRBJ2-2; TRBD2 is a possible D gene (5 bases). Trimming shortened V by 3 bases and J by 4 bases, and 12 bases separated the two germline ends. Germline V CDR1 and CDR2: SGHAT, FQNNGV. CDR3 length: 15 residues. In DNA form, the CDR3 reads TGTGCCAGCAGCTTCCAACCGGACTTCACCGGGGAGCTGTTTTTT. Its translation: CASSFQPDFTGELFF.

The sample holds a few counts of this clone. V and J are TRBV7-2 and TRBJ2-1, with TRBD2 matching 9 bases. V was pared by 0 bases and J by 6 bases, with 3 bases of the junction left unmatched. Germline lookup yields CDR1 SGHTA and CDR2 FQGNSA. The CDR3 is 15 residues long. In DNA form, the CDR3 reads TGTGCCAGCAGCTTAGCCAGCGGGAGGATCAATGAGCAGTTCTTC. Its translation: CASSLASGRINEQFF.

This clone showed up just a few times. The chain couples TRBV5-1 to TRBJ2-2; a possible D gene is TRBD1 (5 bases). The CDR3 is 16 residues long. The V and J ends lost 0 bases and 3 bases respectively, with 12 bases between them. Germline V CDR1 and CDR2: SGHRS, YFSETQ. The CDR3 is CASSLEGQGHTGELFF. CDR3 nucleotide sequence: TGCGCCAGCAGCTTGGAGGGCCAGGGCCACACCGGGGAGCTGTTTTTT.

Many counts were recorded for this clone. This chain uses TRBV7-8 with TRBJ1-1; unclear D gene. Per germline, CDR1 SGHVS and CDR2 FQNEAQ. Trimming took off 6 bases at V and 5 bases at J, with 7 bases between the two ends. This CDR3 contains 11 residues. The CDR3 loop reads CASSRVTEAFF. Written as DNA, the CDR3 is TGTGCCAGCAGTCGGGTAACTGAAGCTTTCTTT.

The chain recombines TRBV28 with TRBJ1-2, with 9 bases fitting TRBD1. The V gene's germline CDR1 is MDHEN and CDR2 SYDVKM. Trimming took 6 bases from V and 2 from J; bases not matched to a gene: 7. The CDR3 sequence is 15 residues long. The CDR3 reads CASRPPGTGNYGYTF. DNA of the CDR3: TGTGCCAGCAGGCCGCCTGGGACAGGGAACTATGGCTACACCTTC.

This clone has just a few counts. This chain connects TRBV5-6 to TRBJ1-5, with 9 bases matching TRBD1. J was trimmed by 1 base and V by 1 base; bases with no gene match: 3. The CDR3 length is 16 residues. Germline-derived CDR1 and CDR2 are SGHDT and YYEEEE. The CDR3 DNA sequence: TGTGCCAGCAGCTTGTGGACAGGGGTAAGCAATCAGCCCCAGCATTTT. It encodes CASSLWTGVSNQPQHF.

Here the CDR3 reads CASSEILAGGGETQYF. CDR3 DNA sequence: TGTGCCAGCAGTGAAATCCTAGCGGGAGGAGGAGAGACCCAGTACTTC. The chain couples TRBV6-1 to TRBJ2-5, with 11 bases identical to TRBD2. This CDR3 is 16 amino acids long. The V gene end was trimmed by 2 bases and the J gene end by 4 bases; junction bases not matched to a gene: 6. The V gene's germline CDR1 is MNHNS and CDR2 SASEGT.

The chain is built from TRBV6-6 and TRBJ2-5; D might be TRBD1 (6 bases). The length of the CDR3 is 16 residues. V lost 2 bases to trimming and J lost 3 bases, with 16 bases between them. Germline-derived CDR1 and CDR2 are MNHNY and SVGAGI (reference sequence). The CDR3 spells CASSYPYDRQEETQYF. CDR3 DNA sequence: TGTGCCAGCAGTTACCCATACGACAGGCAAGAAGAGACCCAGTACTTC.

V gene TRBV30 combines with J gene TRBJ2-7; 14 bases are shared with TRBD2. CDR3 length equals 16 residues. The V gene's germline CDR1 is GTSNPN and CDR2 SVGIG (reference sequence). With V trimmed by 6 bases and J by 9 bases, 16 bases remained unmatched. The CDR3 region has the DNA TGTGCCTGCTATCTGCCAAGGACTAGCGGGAGGTTTGTGCAGTACTTC. Its protein product is CACYLPRTSGRFVQYF.

V usage is TRBV18 and J usage is TRBJ1-2; D is uncertain. The CDR3 sequence is 15 residues long. Germline CDR1 KGHSH, CDR2 LQKENI. V was cut by 2 bases and J by 0 bases, with 10 bases left in between. The CDR3 bases are TGTGCCAGCTCACCAGATAGCCAAGCTAACTATGGCTACACCTTC. Protein sequence: CASSPDSQANYGYTF.

V gene TRBV5-6 combines with J gene TRBJ1-2; D call uncertain. This CDR3 is built from 16 residues. V was shortened by 0 bases and J by 7 bases, with 19 bases between the two germline ends. The V gene's germline CDR1 is SGHDT and CDR2 YYEEEE. The CDR3 is CASSLGGKPSGGGYTF. The CDR3 nucleotides read TGTGCCAGCAGCTTGGGGGGAAAGCCGTCCGGAGGTGGCTACACCTTC.

The chain recombines TRBV30 with TRBJ2-2; TRBD1 matches 8 bases. Losses at the gene ends were 3 bases for V and 4 bases for J; bases not matched to a gene: 13. Germline CDR1 reads GTSNPN; CDR2 reads SVGIG (reference sequence). This CDR3 is built from 17 residues. Here the CDR3 reads CAWRGRPGTGITGELFF. For the CDR3, the DNA is TGTGCCTGGAGGGGTCGCCCCGGGACAGGTATCACCGGGGAGCTGTTTTTT.

The chain links TRBV5-8 to TRBJ1-2, with 11 bases lining up with TRBD1. Germline CDR1 reads SGHTS; CDR2 reads YDEGEE. V was pared by 0 bases and J by 4 bases, with 5 bases of the junction left unmatched. This CDR3 is built from 16 residues. In DNA, the CDR3 is TGTGCCAGCAGCTTGGCCTTCGGGACAGGGGGCTATGGCTACACCTTC. Protein product: CASSLAFGTGGYGYTF.

This clone was seen only a few times. The V and J genes are TRBV28 and TRBJ1-5, with TRBD1 matching over 9 bases. The CDR3 totals 15 residues. V dropped 3 bases and J dropped 5; count of bases not matched to a gene: 5. CDR1 and CDR2 (germline): MDHEN, SYDVKM. CDR3 sequence reads: CASSLDRGGHQPQHF. CDR3 in DNA: TGTGCCAGCAGTTTGGACAGGGGAGGCCATCAGCCCCAGCATTTT.

This sequence joins TRBV5-1 and TRBJ2-5, with D tentatively TRBD1 (7 bases). Germline-derived CDR1 and CDR2 are SGHRS and YFSETQ. This CDR3 spans 15 amino acids. V dropped 4 bases and J dropped 5 bases, with 18 bases sitting between them. The CDR3 DNA is TGCGCCAGCAGCCCCTCCCCGACAGGGAGGGAGACCCAGTACTTC. Protein: CASSPSPTGRETQYF.

This clone has only a few counts. CDR3 coding DNA: TGTGCCACCCAAACGGACAGGGGGCGCTTCGAGCAGTACTTC. It translates to CATQTDRGRFEQYF. The chain combines TRBV28 with TRBJ2-7; 11 positions match TRBD1. The CDR3 sequence is 14 residues long. V was clipped by 10 bases and J by 6 bases; unmatched bases: 11. The V gene's germline CDR1 is MDHEN and CDR2 SYDVKM.

The table lists this clone with a few counts. The chain uses TRBV2 and TRBJ2-7; 10 bases map to TRBD2. Germline-derived CDR1 and CDR2 are SNHLY and FYNNEI. Trimming cost V 6 bases and J 4 bases; bases outside gene matches: 9. The CDR3 has 15 residues. CDR3 region: CASRRDGTSAYEQYF. The CDR3 DNA reads TGTGCCAGCAGGAGGGACGGGACTAGCGCTTACGAGCAGTACTTC.

This chain links TRBV11-2 with TRBJ2-1; D ambiguous. This CDR3 is built from 13 residues. V was clipped by 1 base and J by 4 bases, with 5 bases between them. In germline, CDR1 is SGHAT, CDR2 FQNNGV. This chain's CDR3 is CASSLGSYNEQFF. For the CDR3, the DNA is TGTGCCAGCAGCTTAGGCAGTTACAATGAGCAGTTCTTC.

This clone showed up many times. The chain joins TRBV19 to TRBJ2-2; 10 nucleotides line up with TRBD2. Trimming at V came to 9 bases and at J to 6 bases, leaving 7 bases not matched to a gene. Looked up from germline, CDR1 is LNHDA and CDR2 is SQIVND (reference sequence). This CDR3 has 14 residues. The CDR3 reads CASSSGSGPGELFF. CDR3 in DNA: TGTGCCAGCTCTAGCGGGAGCGGTCCCGGGGAGCTGTTTTTT.

The rearrangement joins TRBV7-9 to TRBJ2-2, with D possibly matching TRBD2 (6 bases). Trimming cost V 4 bases and J 6 bases, with 6 bases left between them. Germline loops: CDR1 SEHNR, CDR2 FQNEAQ (reference sequence). The CDR3 runs 12 residues. CDR3 loop: CASSSGAGELFF. CDR3 nucleotides: TGTGCCAGCAGCTCGGGGGCCGGGGAGCTGTTTTTT.

There are a few counts of this clone. The rearrangement links TRBV29-1 to TRBJ2-1, with D possibly matching TRBD2 (5 bases). The CDR3 consists of 16 residues. Germline loops: CDR1 SQVTM, CDR2 ANQGSEA. V was trimmed by 4 bases and J by 9 bases, leaving 25 bases between them. CDR3 nucleotide sequence: TGCAGCGTTGCCCCCCCCTCCGGATGGGGAGAAACTGAGCAGTTCTTC. Translation: CSVAPPSGWGETEQFF.